This T cell receptor (beta chain) is from a study of regulatory T cells in long-lasting Graves disease. Documented time point: persistent/refractory GD, antithyroid drugs over 5 years with positive TRAb. PBMC RNA served as the TCR library source. Arm-PCR of CDR3 regions and iRepertoire HTBI primers were used to build TCR beta libraries. TCRdb redid the calling of the multiplex PCR reads with MiXCR, one entry per CDR3 protein. This sample has roughly 300,000 distinct CDR3 sequences, with 15% to 20% found just once. V lost 7 bases, J lost 0 bases, and 15 bases lay in between. CDR3 length equals 15 residues. The germline gives CDR1 ENHRY, CDR2 SYGVKD.

The sequence came from a female donor with Graves disease. The chain recombines TRBV10-3 with TRBJ1-2; D may be TRBD1 (5 bases). Sequenced here: peripheral blood mononuclear cells (PBMCs), sampled when the disease was refractory, from a patient treated with antithyroid drugs. The CDR3 spells CAIKIRDSANYGYTF. The CDR3 DNA sequence: TGTGCCATCAAGATCCGGGACTCAGCTAACTATGGCTACACCTTC.